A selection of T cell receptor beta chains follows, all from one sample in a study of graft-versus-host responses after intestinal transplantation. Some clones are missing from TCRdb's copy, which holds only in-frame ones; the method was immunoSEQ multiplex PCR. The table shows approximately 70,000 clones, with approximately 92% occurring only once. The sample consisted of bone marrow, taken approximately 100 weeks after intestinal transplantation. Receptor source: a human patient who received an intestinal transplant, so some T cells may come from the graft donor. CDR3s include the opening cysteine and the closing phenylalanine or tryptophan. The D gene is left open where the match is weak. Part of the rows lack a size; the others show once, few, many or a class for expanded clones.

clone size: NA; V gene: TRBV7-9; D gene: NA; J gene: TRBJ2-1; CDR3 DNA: TGTGCCAGCAGCGCACTGGGGGAGCAGTTCTTC; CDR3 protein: CASSALGEQFF
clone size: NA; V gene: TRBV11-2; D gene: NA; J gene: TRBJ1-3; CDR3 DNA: TGTGCCAGCAGCCAAGCCGGCAGGCCCTCTGGAAACACCATATATTTT; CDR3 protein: CASSQAGRPSGNTIYF
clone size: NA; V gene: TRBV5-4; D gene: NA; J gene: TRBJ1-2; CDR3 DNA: TGTGCCAGCACCGGGGGGTTCGAAGGCTACACCTTC; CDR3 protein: CASTGGFEGYTF
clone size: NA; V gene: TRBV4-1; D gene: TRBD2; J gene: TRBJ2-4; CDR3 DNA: TGCGCCAGCAGCGATCCGGGACTAGCGGGAGAGGCCGACATTCAGTACTTC; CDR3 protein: CASSDPGLAGEADIQYF
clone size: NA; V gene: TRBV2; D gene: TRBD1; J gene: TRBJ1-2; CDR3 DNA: TGTGCCAAGACCTACAGGGGGGGCACCGAAGCTAACTATGGCTACACCTTC; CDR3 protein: CAKTYRGGTEANYGYTF
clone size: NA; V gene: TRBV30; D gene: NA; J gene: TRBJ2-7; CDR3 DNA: TGTGCCTGGAGTGTGTGGGGACATAACCTCTACGAGCAGTACTTC; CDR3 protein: CAWSVWGHNLYEQYF
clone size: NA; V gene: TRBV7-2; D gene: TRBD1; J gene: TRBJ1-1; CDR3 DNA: TGTGCCAGCAGCTTAGCGGCAGGGGGGGGCACTGAAGCTTTCTTT; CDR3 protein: CASSLAAGGGTEAFF
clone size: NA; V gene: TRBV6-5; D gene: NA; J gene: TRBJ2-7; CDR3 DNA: TGTGCCAGCACGCGGCAGTTGGGGTACGAGCAGTACTTC; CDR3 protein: CASTRQLGYEQYF
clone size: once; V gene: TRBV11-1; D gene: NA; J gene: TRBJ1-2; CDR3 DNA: TGTGCCAGCAGCTTAAATGTCCTTAACTATGGCTACACCTTC; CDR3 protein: CASSLNVLNYGYTF
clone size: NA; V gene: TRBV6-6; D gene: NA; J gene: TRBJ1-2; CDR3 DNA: TGTGCCAGCAGTTACGGGTCCCCAGATGGCTACACCTTC; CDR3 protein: CASSYGSPDGYTF
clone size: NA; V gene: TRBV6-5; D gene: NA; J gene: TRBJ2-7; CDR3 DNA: TGTGCCAGCGCCCTCAGGGGTGGCTACGAGCAGTACTTC; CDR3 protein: CASALRGGYEQYF
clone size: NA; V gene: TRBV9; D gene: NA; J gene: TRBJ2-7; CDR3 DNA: TGTGCCAGCAGCGTAGGCGCAGGGACTGATCCCTACGAGCAGTACTTC; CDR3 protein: CASSVGAGTDPYEQYF
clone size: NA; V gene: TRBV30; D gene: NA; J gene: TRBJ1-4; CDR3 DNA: TGTGCCTGGAGTGTAGGGCCAGATAATGAAAAACTGTTTTTT; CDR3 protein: CAWSVGPDNEKLFF
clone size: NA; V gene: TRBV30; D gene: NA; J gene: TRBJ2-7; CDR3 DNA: TGTGCCTGGAATGAAAGGGCGGACGCCTCCTACGAGCAGTACTTC; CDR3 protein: CAWNERADASYEQYF
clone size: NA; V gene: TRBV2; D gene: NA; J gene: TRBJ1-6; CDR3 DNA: TGTGCCAGCAGAGTCGGGAATTCACCCCTCCACTTT; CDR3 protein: CASRVGNSPLHF
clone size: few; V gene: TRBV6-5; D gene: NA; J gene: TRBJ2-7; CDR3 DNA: TGTGCCAGCAGTCCCACCCTCACTTACGAGCAGTACTTC; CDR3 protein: CASSPTLTYEQYF
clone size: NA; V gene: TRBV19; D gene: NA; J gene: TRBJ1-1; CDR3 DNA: TGTGCCAGTAGTATCGTGCCAAACACTGAAGCTTTCTTT; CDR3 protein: CASSIVPNTEAFF
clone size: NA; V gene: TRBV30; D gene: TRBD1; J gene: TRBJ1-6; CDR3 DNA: TGTGCCTGGAGTTCGCAGGGGGATTCACCCCTCCACTTT; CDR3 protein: CAWSSQGDSPLHF
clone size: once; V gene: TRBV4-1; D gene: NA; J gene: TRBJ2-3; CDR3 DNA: TGCGCCAGCAGCTCCCAAAGGACGCAGTATTTT; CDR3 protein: CASSSQRTQYF
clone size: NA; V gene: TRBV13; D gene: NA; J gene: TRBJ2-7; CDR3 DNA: TGTGCCAGCAGCAACGGACGTATTATATCCTACGAGCAGTACTTC; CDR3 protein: CASSNGRIISYEQYF
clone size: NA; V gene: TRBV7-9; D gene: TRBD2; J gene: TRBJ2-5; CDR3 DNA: TGTGCCAGCAGCTTGCCCCGGGAGACTAGCGGGAGTGAGACCCAGTACTTC; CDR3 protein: CASSLPRETSGSETQYF
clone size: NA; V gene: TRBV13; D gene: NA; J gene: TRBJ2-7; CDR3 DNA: TGTGCCAGCAGCCCAGGGACTCTCTACGAGCAGTACTTC; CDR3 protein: CASSPGTLYEQYF
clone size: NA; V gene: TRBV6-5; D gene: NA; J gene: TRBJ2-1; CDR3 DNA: TGTGCCACTAAGTACGACCCCTCCTACAATGAGCAGTTCTTC; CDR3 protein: CATKYDPSYNEQFF